A single sample gave rise to the 10 T cell receptor beta chains below, sequenced in a study of beta chain features in type 1 diabetes. These receptors' antigens are unknown. cDNA synthesis used the whole RNA isolate, giving expressed TCRB sequences. TCRdb's table, derived via immunoSEQ multiplex PCR, lists solely in-frame clones and lacks some. This table holds 600,000 to 700,000 clones, roughly 12% found once. General study results and limits: TCRB CDR3s from Type 1 diabetes patients were moderately but significantly shorter in all four CD4+ subsets.

The sample taken for sequencing was naive CD4+ T cells from blood. These receptors came from a man aged 25 to 40 with type 1 diabetes.

The sample holds one count of this clone. This rearrangement joins TRBV6-6 to TRBJ1-6; no firm D call. The V and J ends lost 5 bases and 9 bases respectively, with 17 bases between them. Germline CDR1 is MNHNY and CDR2 is SVGAGI (reference sequence). CDR3 length equals 15 residues. CDR3 sequence: CASSKGRVSGSPLHF. In nucleotides, the CDR3 is TGTGCCAGCAGTAAAGGCCGGGTTTCGGGTTCACCCCTCCACTTT.

This clone was detected a few times. The chain carries TRBV28 and TRBJ2-4; either TRBD1 or TRBD2 may fit D (5 bases each). Germline CDR1 reads MDHEN; CDR2 reads SYDVKM. CDR3 length: 15 amino acids. The V end was cut by 6 bases, the J end by 4 bases, with 16 bases between. The CDR3 DNA follows: TGTGCCAGCAGAGGGGACGTGATCAGGAAAAACATTCAGTACTTC. The encoded protein is CASRGDVIRKNIQYF.

This clone was detected only a few times. This chain links TRBV4-2 with TRBJ1-4; possibly TRBD1 for D (5 bases). With 1 base removed from V and 6 bases from J, the gap between germline ends came to 12 bases. The length of the CDR3 is 15 residues. The V gene's germline CDR1 is LGHNA and CDR2 YNFKEQ. As DNA, the CDR3 is TGTGCCAGCAGCCAAGCTGGAGGGGCGGATGAAAAACTGTTTTTT. Protein sequence: CASSQAGGADEKLFF.

The chain links TRBV9 to TRBJ2-3; D gene unclear. CDR1 SGDLS and CDR2 YYNGEE come from the germline V gene. V gave up 2 bases and J gave up 3 bases, with 10 bases separating them. The CDR3 spans 14 residues. Here the CDR3 DNA reads TGTGCCAGCAGCGTTCGTGCGGTTACAGATACGCAGTATTTT. It yields the protein CASSVRAVTDTQYF.

The J gene is TRBJ1-2, the V gene TRBV15; the match to TRBD1 covers 9 bases. This CDR3 comprises 14 residues. The ends lost 5 bases at V and 4 bases at J; junction bases unmatched: 5. CDR1 LNHNV and CDR2 YYDKDF come from the germline V gene (reference sequence). The chain's CDR3 is CATSPQGASYGYTF. The CDR3 nucleotides read TGTGCCACCAGCCCACAGGGGGCTAGCTATGGCTACACCTTC.

V usage is TRBV27 and J usage is TRBJ2-1, with 8 bases that match TRBD2. The CDR3 is made up of 15 amino acids. V gave up 6 bases and J gave up 0 bases; unmatched junction bases: 4. Per the germline V gene, CDR1 is MNHEY and CDR2 is SMNVEV (reference sequence). Written as DNA, the CDR3 is TGTGCCAGCAGGATAGCGGGGAGCTCCTACAATGAGCAGTTCTTC. The encoded protein is CASRIAGSSYNEQFF.

This clone was observed a few times. The rearrangement uses TRBV10-3 and TRBJ2-7; possibly TRBD2 for D (7 bases). The CDR3 length is 16 residues. Trimming cost V 3 bases and J 2 bases, with 17 bases left between them. Germline lookup yields CDR1 ENHRY and CDR2 SYGVKD. The CDR3 loop is CAISEKEGGGTYEQYF. The CDR3 DNA reads as TGTGCCATCAGTGAAAAGGAGGGAGGGGGAACCTACGAGCAGTACTTC.

The chain has TRBV7-2 and TRBJ1-6; D is possibly TRBD1 (5 bases). This CDR3 spans 15 amino acids. Germline V gene lookup returns CDR1 SGHTA and CDR2 FQGNSA. Trimming cost V 1 base and J 8 bases, with 12 bases left between them. CDR3 in DNA: TGTGCCAGCAGCTTAGTCGCAGGGTTGGATTCACCCCTCCACTTT. Translating gives CASSLVAGLDSPLHF.

The V call is TRBV4-1, the J call TRBJ2-7, with a tentative D call TRBD1 (5 bases). This CDR3 has 19 amino acids. Trimming took off 4 bases at V and 3 bases at J, with 28 bases between the two ends. CDR1 is MGHRA and CDR2 is YSYEKL in the germline V gene. CDR3 sequence reads: CASSLTVTGPTITNYEQYF. The CDR3, as DNA: TGCGCCAGCAGCCTAACGGTAACAGGACCCACTATAACAAACTACGAGCAGTACTTC.

In its sample, this clone was seen a few times. This sample also contains other DNA sequences that code for the same CDR3. V gene TRBV2 combines with J gene TRBJ2-5, with 9 bases lining up with TRBD1. The CDR3 extends over 14 amino acids. The junction had 7 bases not matched to a gene; V was cut back by 6 bases and J by 5 bases. Germline V gene sequence: CDR1 SNHLY, CDR2 FYNNEI. CDR3 nucleotide sequence: TGTGCCAGCAGCGGACAGGGGCGCGGGGAGACCCAGTACTTC. It translates to CASSGQGRGETQYF.